These 29 T cell receptor beta chains originate from one sample sequenced in a study of control samples from healthy donors and cancer patients. Measured with immunoSEQ multiplex PCR; TCRdb has only the in-frame clones, and not every one. In the table there are about 100,000 clones, 85% of which are singletons. Material for sequencing was blood. These receptors all stem from a young man in good health.

The chain couples TRBV5-1 to TRBJ1-1, with D uncertain. Germline-derived CDR1 and CDR2 are SGHRS and YFSETQ. The ends were cut back, 1 base at V and 4 bases at J, with 14 bases in the middle. The CDR3 has 15 amino acids. The CDR3 DNA reads TGCGCCAGCAGCTTGAGGTTGTGGGTCCGCACTGAAGCTTTCTTT. It specifies CASSLRLWVRTEAFF.

The rearrangement joins TRBV5-1 to TRBJ2-2; D is possibly TRBD2 (5 bases). V shed 2 bases and J shed 4 bases, with 9 bases lying between them. This CDR3 spans 14 amino acids. Germline V gene lookup returns CDR1 SGHRS and CDR2 YFSETQ. The CDR3, as DNA: TGCGCCAGCAGCTTCGGAGGCCCCACCGGGGAGCTGTTTTTT. Translating gives CASSFGGPTGELFF.

The chain couples TRBV5-4 to TRBJ1-2; 11 nucleotides match TRBD1. There are 15 residues in the CDR3. Germline trimming cut 1 base from V and 4 bases from J; bases unmatched to any gene: 3. From germline, CDR1 is SGHNT and CDR2 YYREEE (reference sequence). The CDR3 protein is CASSLRGQGVYGYTF. The CDR3 DNA reads as TGTGCCAGCAGCTTGCGGGGACAGGGGGTCTATGGCTACACCTTC. Using reference TRBV5-4 and TRBJ1-2 for the parts outside the CDR3, the full variable domain is ETGVTQSPTHLIKTRGQQVTLRCSSQSGHNTVSWYQQALGQGPQFIFQYYREEENGRGNFPPRFSGLQFPNYSSELNVNALELDDSALYLCASSLRGQGVYGYTFGSGTRLTVV.

This chain uses TRBV3-1 (or the pseudogene TRBV3-2) with TRBJ2-2; D is ambiguous. V was clipped by 1 base and J by 5 bases, with 2 bases between them. Germline V gene sequence: CDR1 LGHDT, CDR2 YNNKEL (reference sequence). The CDR3 runs to 12 residues. The CDR3 nucleotides are TGTGCCAGCAGCCAAGTGACCGGGGAGCTGTTTTTT. Amino acids: CASSQVTGELFF.

V and J are TRBV28 and TRBJ2-7, with TRBD1 matching over 8 bases. The CDR3 has 16 residues. After removal of 4 bases from V and 4 bases from J, the junction contained 12 bases not matched to a gene. The germline gives CDR1 MDHEN, CDR2 SYDVKM. The DNA of the CDR3 is TGTGCCAGCAGTTCCGACCAGGGGGCCAAGGATTACGAGCAGTACTTC. As protein: CASSSDQGAKDYEQYF. Supplemented by reference TRBV28 and TRBJ2-7, the full variable domain reads DVKVTQSSRYLVKRTGEKVFLECVQDMDHENMFWYRQDPGLGLRLIYFSYDVKMKEKGDIPEGYSVSREKKERFSLILESASTNQTSMYLCASSSDQGAKDYEQYFGPGTRLTVT.

The chain has TRBV7-9 and TRBJ2-7; D not resolved. This CDR3 has 16 amino acids. Trimming took 1 base from V and 4 from J, leaving 17 bases between them. CDR1 and CDR2 from the germline V gene are SEHNR and FQNEAQ (reference sequence). The CDR3 DNA reads as TGTGCCAGCAGCTTAGAGTTTGGGTTACGTGCGTACGAGCAGTACTTC. Translated, it gives CASSLEFGLRAYEQYF.

The J gene is TRBJ1-2, the V gene TRBV6-6; D call uncertain. In germline, CDR1 is MNHNY, CDR2 SVGAGI (reference sequence). The CDR3 totals 14 residues. Between the trimmed V and J ends, which lost 2 bases and 4 bases, there was a span of 11 bases. The chain's CDR3 is CASSYDRVGYGYTF. As DNA, the CDR3 is TGTGCCAGCAGTTACGATAGGGTTGGCTATGGCTACACCTTC.

The chain combines TRBV6-5 with TRBJ2-3; no firm D call. CDR3 length: 10 residues. Germline V gives CDR1 MNHEY, CDR2 SVGAGI. Trimming cost V 6 bases and J 7 bases, with 5 bases left between them. In DNA form, the CDR3 reads TGTGCCAGCAGGGCCAATACGCAGTATTTT. Its protein product is CASRANTQYF.

The V gene is TRBV3-1 (or the pseudogene TRBV3-2), the J gene TRBJ1-4; D is perhaps TRBD1 (5 bases). This CDR3 spans 14 amino acids. Deletions cut 4 bases from V and 4 bases from J, with 10 bases between. Germline V gene lookup returns CDR1 LGHDT and CDR2 YNNKEL (reference sequence). The CDR3 protein is CASSPRARNEKLFF. The CDR3 coding sequence is TGTGCCAGCAGCCCCAGGGCTCGTAATGAAAAACTGTTTTTT.

The V and J genes are TRBV14 and TRBJ1-6; TRBD1 matches at 8 bases. Trimming took 1 base from V and 10 from J; bases not matched to a gene: 6. The CDR3 length is 15 residues. Germline-derived CDR1 and CDR2 are SGHDN and FVKESK. The CDR3 is CASSQARTGTSPLHF. Here the CDR3 DNA reads TGTGCCAGCAGCCAAGCCCGGACAGGGACATCACCCCTCCACTTT. Variable domain in full (rest from reference TRBV14 and TRBJ1-6): EAGVTQFPSHSVIEKGQTVTLRCDPISGHDNLYWYRRVMGKEIKFLLHFVKESKQDESGMPNNRFLAERTGGTYSTLKVQPAELEDSGVYFCASSQARTGTSPLHFGNGTRLTVT.

This rearrangement joins TRBV6-6 to TRBJ2-2; tentative D call: TRBD1 (5 bases). Trimming removed 8 bases at V and 1 base at J, with 11 bases between. From germline, CDR1 is MNHNY and CDR2 SVGAGI (reference sequence). The CDR3 sequence is 14 residues long. For the CDR3, the DNA is TGTGCCAGCCAGGGTGGCCTGAACACCGGGGAGCTGTTTTTT. It is translated as CASQGGLNTGELFF.

The chain uses TRBV5-1 and TRBJ1-3, with D maybe TRBD1 (5 bases). From germline, CDR1 is SGHRS and CDR2 YFSETQ. Trimming removed 0 bases at V and 1 base at J, with 8 bases between. There are 15 residues in the CDR3. CDR3 residues: CASSLEGTSGNTIYF. DNA of the CDR3: TGCGCCAGCAGCTTGGAGGGGACGTCTGGAAACACCATATATTTT.

The chain couples TRBV11-2 to TRBJ2-3, with 9 bases matching TRBD2. The CDR3 loop spans 17 amino acids. The V gene end was trimmed by 5 bases and the J gene end by 9 bases; junction bases not matched to a gene: 18. Germline CDR1 SGHAT, CDR2 FQNNGV. The CDR3 DNA follows: TGTGCCAGCAGCCGATGGAGCGGGAGGCAGGTCGGCGAGACGCAGTATTTT. Protein: CASSRWSGRQVGETQYF.

This chain links TRBV6-5 with TRBJ1-6; 7 bases are a match to TRBD1. V lost 8 bases, J lost 5 bases, and 9 bases stayed unmatched. Germline values: CDR1 MNHEY, CDR2 SVGAGI. CDR3 length equals 15 residues. The CDR3 region is CASARDSEDNSPLHF. CDR3 nucleotides: TGTGCCAGCGCCCGGGACAGCGAAGATAATTCACCCCTCCACTTT.

V is TRBV7-9 and J is TRBJ1-4; D uncertain. Deletions cut 3 bases from V and 10 bases from J, with 6 bases between. There are 11 residues in the CDR3. Looked up from germline, CDR1 is SEHNR and CDR2 is FQNEAQ (reference sequence). The CDR3 is CASSLEAKLFF. The CDR3 region has the DNA TGTGCCAGCAGCTTGGAGGCAAAACTGTTTTTT.

The chain has TRBV11-2 and TRBJ1-2, with 8 nucleotides matching TRBD1. Unmatched junction bases numbered 3, after V lost 2 bases and J lost 1 base. This CDR3 region has 15 residues. The germline gives CDR1 SGHAT, CDR2 FQNNGV. In nucleotides, the CDR3 is TGTGCCAGCAGCTTACAGACAGGGGTTAACTATGGCTACACCTTC. Its protein product is CASSLQTGVNYGYTF.

The chain has TRBV30 and TRBJ1-6, with TRBD1 identical over 7 bases. The germline gives CDR1 GTSNPN, CDR2 SVGIG (reference sequence). The junction had 10 bases not matched to a gene; V was cut back by 4 bases and J by 7 bases. The CDR3 extends over 15 amino acids. The CDR3 loop reads CAWTLDRVGNSPLHF. The CDR3, as DNA: TGTGCCTGGACCCTTGACAGGGTAGGGAATTCACCCCTCCACTTT.

CDR3 nucleotide sequence: TGTGCCAGCCACCCTCGGCAGACAGATACGCAGTATTTT. Translating it yields CASHPRQTDTQYF. V is TRBV5-4 and J is TRBJ2-3; D remains unclear. V was shortened by 7 bases and J by 3 bases, with 12 bases between the two germline ends. The CDR3 is 13 amino acids. Germline CDR1 SGHNT, CDR2 YYREEE (reference sequence).

The chain carries TRBV19 and TRBJ2-3; D not certain. Germline V CDR1 and CDR2: LNHDA, SQIVND (reference sequence). The CDR3 is made up of 11 amino acids. V shed 4 bases and J shed 5 bases, with 4 bases lying between them. The CDR3 DNA is TGTGCCAGTAGTAACAGAGATACGCAGTATTTT. Its translation is CASSNRDTQYF.

The V gene is TRBV6-5, the J gene TRBJ1-6; possibly TRBD1 for D (6 bases). From germline, CDR1 is MNHEY and CDR2 SVGAGI. The V end lost 0 bases, the J end lost 9 bases, and 12 bases lay between the germline ends. The CDR3 totals 15 residues. This CDR3 reads CASSYSGGGSSPLHF. The CDR3 DNA sequence: TGTGCCAGCAGTTACTCGGGGGGGGGCAGTTCACCCCTCCACTTT.

The chain couples TRBV24-1 to TRBJ1-2; D unresolved. The length of the CDR3 is 15 residues. The germline V gene has CDR1 KGHDR and CDR2 SFDVKD. Deletions cut 0 bases from V and 3 bases from J, with 10 bases between. The CDR3 here is CATSDLAGVDYGYTF. CDR3 bases: TGTGCCACCAGTGATTTGGCAGGTGTGGACTATGGCTACACCTTC.

The chain carries TRBV3-1 (or the pseudogene TRBV3-2) and TRBJ2-6, with 8 bases aligning to TRBD1. This CDR3 contains 18 residues. V lost 3 bases to trimming and J lost 1 base; unmatched junction nucleotides: 8. Germline V gives CDR1 LGHDT, CDR2 YNNKEL (reference sequence). The CDR3 DNA sequence: TGTGCCAGCAGCCAGATTACAGGGGGTTTATCTGGGGCCAACGTCCTGACTTTC. Translated, it gives CASSQITGGLSGANVLTF.

This chain uses TRBV6-1 with TRBJ2-7, with no clear D. The germline CDR1 and CDR2 sequences are MNHNS and SASEGT. There are 17 residues in the CDR3. Trimming shortened V by 1 base and J by 4 bases, and 20 bases separated the two germline ends. The CDR3 region is CASSEVELIGFRYEQYF. The DNA for the CDR3 is TGTGCCAGCAGTGAAGTCGAGTTAATAGGGTTCCGTTACGAGCAGTACTTC.

V is TRBV5-4 and J is TRBJ1-2; possibly TRBD1 for D (5 bases). Germline V gene sequence: CDR1 SGHNT, CDR2 YYREEE (reference sequence). CDR3 size: 15 residues. Trimming took 0 bases from V and 0 from J, leaving 9 bases between them. The CDR3 loop is CASSLGGNTNYGYTF. The DNA for the CDR3 is TGTGCCAGCAGCTTGGGGGGCAATACTAACTATGGCTACACCTTC.

In regard to this clone: Other nucleotide sequences from this sample produce the same CDR3. The chain employs TRBV9 and TRBJ2-2, with D uncertain. CDR3 length equals 13 residues. Trimming pared 0 bases from V and 5 bases from J, leaving 5 bases between. The germline V gene has CDR1 SGDLS and CDR2 YYNGEE. CDR3 protein: CASSVVGTGELFF. The CDR3 coding sequence is TGTGCCAGCAGCGTAGTGGGGACCGGGGAGCTGTTTTTT.

The V gene is TRBV2, the J gene TRBJ1-4; no definite D call. CDR3 length: 12 amino acids. Trimming shortened V by 7 bases and J by 3 bases, and 6 bases separated the two germline ends. Germline-derived CDR1 and CDR2 are SNHLY and FYNNEI. In DNA, the CDR3 is TGTGCCAGCACACACCCTAATGAAAAACTGTTTTTT. Translation: CASTHPNEKLFF.

This chain joins TRBV27 and TRBJ1-5; D unclear. The CDR3 length is 13 residues. Trimming stripped 6 bases from V and 6 bases from J, with 12 bases between. Per the germline V gene, CDR1 is MNHEY and CDR2 is SMNVEV (reference sequence). The CDR3 reads CASRVTGSQPQHF. The CDR3 nucleotides are TGTGCCAGCAGGGTCACGGGCAGTCAGCCCCAGCATTTT.

CDR3: CASSQRDRGLSPLHF. CDR3 bases: TGTGCCAGCAGCCAACGGGACAGGGGGCTTTCACCCCTCCACTTT. This chain connects TRBV5-8 to TRBJ1-6; 12 positions agree with TRBD1. The CDR3 contains 15 residues. The junction had 5 bases not matched to a gene; V was cut back by 4 bases and J by 9 bases. Germline values: CDR1 SGHTS, CDR2 YDEGEE.

The chain joins TRBV6-5 to TRBJ1-6, with TRBD1 matching 10 bases. The CDR3 totals 15 residues. Unmatched junction bases numbered 8, after V lost 7 bases and J lost 8 bases. Germline lookup yields CDR1 MNHEY and CDR2 SVGAGI. CDR3 coding DNA: TGTGCCAGCAATCCACGGGACAGGGGTGATTCACCCCTCCACTTT. Protein product: CASNPRDRGDSPLHF.